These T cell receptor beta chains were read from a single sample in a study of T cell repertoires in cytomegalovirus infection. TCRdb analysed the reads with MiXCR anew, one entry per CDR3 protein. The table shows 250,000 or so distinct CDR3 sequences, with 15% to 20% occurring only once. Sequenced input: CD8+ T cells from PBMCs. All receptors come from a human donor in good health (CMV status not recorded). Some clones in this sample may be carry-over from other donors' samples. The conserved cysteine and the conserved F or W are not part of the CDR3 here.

CDR3 protein: ASSYRTPGMNTEAF; V gene: TRBV6-2/TRBV6-3
CDR3 protein: SARGTDFRYGYT; V gene: TRBV20-1
CDR3 protein: ASSYLRAKSFSNQPQH; V gene: TRBV28
CDR3 protein: ASSFGGTYEQY; V gene: TRBV12-3/TRBV12-4
CDR3 protein: ASSRLELNGYNEQF; V gene: TRBV6-2/TRBV6-3
CDR3 protein: ASGRGLDEQY; V gene: TRBV27
CDR3 protein: SVVPDRNPEAF; V gene: TRBV29-1
CDR3 protein: ASSLGIAGVYNEQF; V gene: TRBV7-6
CDR3 protein: ASSSSVEDSTDTQY; V gene: TRBV5-6
CDR3 protein: ASRDRVSSYEQY; V gene: TRBV6-2/TRBV6-3
CDR3 protein: SAQSGGANNEQF; V gene: TRBV29-1
CDR3 protein: ASSSDLNTEAF; V gene: TRBV2
CDR3 protein: ASSSTASGVYNEQF; V gene: TRBV7-9
CDR3 protein: ASSLRQGNTEAF; V gene: TRBV5-6
CDR3 protein: ASSPPGVQETQY; V gene: TRBV7-8
CDR3 protein: ASRQGQGGMNTEAF; V gene: TRBV5-5
CDR3 protein: ASSYAAGIQPQH; V gene: TRBV6-5
CDR3 protein: ASSQAHTGGNGYT; V gene: TRBV4-3